This is a list of T cell receptor beta chains from one sample in a study of CD8 T cells in ankylosing spondylitis. TCRdb recomputed calls from the 5' RACE reads with MiXCR, one row per CDR3 protein. The table shows approximately 140,000 distinct CDR3 sequences, with roughly 44% occurring only once. The sample was synovial fluid, either unsorted or a sorted T cell fraction (not recorded which). The receptor source for this set is a male donor with ankylosing spondylitis. Both conserved end residues are trimmed from each CDR3.

TRBJ2-7	TRBV11-1	ASSLVPPLAGSSYEQY
TRBJ2-7	TRBV10-3	AISESNGVATGISYEQY
TRBJ2-1	TRBV20-1	SATSAVEQF
TRBJ1-1	TRBV7-9	ASSPNRGVNTEAF
TRBJ2-7	TRBV11-2	ASSFRVRPSLSYEQY
TRBJ1-1	TRBV7-3	ASSLVGGEMNTEAF
TRBJ1-1	TRBV12-3/TRBV12-4	ASSSGTGNTEAF
TRBJ1-1	TRBV5-1	ASRSGRRTGDFAEAF
TRBJ1-2	TRBV5-1	ASSLRVPKSSRQYYGYT
TRBJ1-2	TRBV27	ASRTGYYGYT
TRBJ1-1	TRBV19	ASRLAANTEAF
TRBJ1-2	TRBV3-1	ASSPLPWPGGEIWGDGYT
TRBJ2-1	TRBV7-3	ASRLGGGNNEQF
TRBJ2-1	TRBV28	ASSSLELWEDSI
TRBJ1-5	TRBV18	ASSPLRSQPQH
TRBJ1-1	TRBV4-3	ASSQVAVPPPWNTEAF
TRBJ2-1	TRBV12-3/TRBV12-4	ASSLELAGNNEQF
TRBJ2-2	TRBV7-9	ASSLGTQLTGELF
TRBJ1-2	TRBV20-1	SGLGGNYGYT
TRBJ1-2	TRBV2	ASSEMGPGFGYGYT
TRBJ1-1	TRBV27	ASSPTGPTEAF
TRBJ2-5	TRBV19	ASSQTPGIAGEETQY
TRBJ2-1	TRBV6-2/TRBV6-3	ASSYSSSYNEQF
TRBJ2-1	TRBV7-6	ASSQGSGNEQF
TRBJ1-2	TRBV2	ASSEFRQGENIYYGYT
TRBJ2-1	TRBV4-3	ASSQEWADNEQF
TRBJ2-1	TRBV27	ASSLPPWREQF
TRBJ2-7	TRBV7-2	ASSLESSLQY
TRBJ2-1	TRBV6-4	ASSDSGHNEQF
TRBJ2-7	TRBV12-3/TRBV12-4	ASRYGGEQY
TRBJ1-3	TRBV9	ASSPRQRSSGNTIY
TRBJ2-2	TRBV24-1	ATSEPWGRSTGELF
TRBJ2-7	TRBV15	ATTSLQGTEQY